This T cell receptor (beta chain) is from a study of tumor-infiltrating lymphocytes in primary liver carcinoma listed by TCRdb under 2017. Background for the entire study: Surgical resection was performed in China between late 2015 and March 2016 on about 5 patients with histopathologically diagnosed primary liver carcinoma. The five patients had tumors of stage T1-T3 N0M0, with maximum diameters ranging from roughly 4.2 to 11 cm. Each sample produced roughly 3.5 to 7.13 million productive TCRbeta reads, and read depth showed no significant difference between tissue types. Of the five patients, three men and two women aged 30 to 69 years, four had hepatocellular carcinoma and one had combined HCC and intrahepatic cholangiocarcinoma. Across five regions of each liver tumor, along with adjacent normal tissue and blood, the study brought together TCRbeta repertoire sequencing, expression microarrays and whole-exome sequencing. A total of approximately 35 specimens from 5 patients, comprising approximately 25 tumor regions, 5 adjacent noncancerous liver tissues and 5 peripheral blood samples, were covered by TCRbeta repertoire sequencing. High reproducibility was observed for the technical replicate repertoires, with mean shared-clone rates approximately 0.92 and correlation coefficients above 0.95. The research as a whole found: Because only the TCR beta chain was sequenced and unpaired alpha chains were not captured, true repertoire diversity is likely underestimated. The study included only a few patients, and the authors note findings should be validated in a larger study. Since the samples were bulk and unsorted, there was no way to compare CD4+ and CD8+ T cell repertoires. The top 250 clones made up a significantly larger repertoire fraction in tumors than in blood (p = 0.039). Consistent with antigen-driven expansion, pairs of tumor regions showed higher repertoire overlap (mean about 36%) than either tumor-adjacent pairs (approximately 17%) or tumor-blood pairs (around 14%).

Blood RNA was extracted from unsorted whole blood with TRIzol reagent; germline DNA came from the DNeasy Blood & Tissue kit. Chronic HBV infection was present in the patients, and the patients were treatment-naive at sampling. Before surgery, about 4 milliliters of peripheral blood were collected into K2EDTA tubes. This clonotype was detected a few times. Its antigen is still unknown. Per-nucleotide qualities are absent, and no much larger clonotype sits a single base away. Starting from about 500 ng total RNA, TCRbeta-specific cDNA was produced by reverse transcription with a constant-region primer and ProtoScript II reverse transcriptase. Construction of the TCRbeta libraries relied on three nested rounds of multiplex PCR, following a slightly modified ARM-PCR procedure. The first two PCR rounds used multiplex TRBV1-TRBV30 forward primers with a Cbeta reverse primer, each for roughly 11 cycles. Sample barcodes and Illumina adapters were attached in a final 25-cycle PCR using Deep VentR polymerase. Amplicons of 200-500 bp were gel-purified with a QIAquick gel extraction kit before sequencing. An Illumina HiSeq 2500 was used to sequence the TCRbeta amplicons with 250-bp paired-end reads. The paper's processing steps were these. Quality trimming of reads was performed with Trimmomatic v0.33, and paired reads were merged with FLASH v1.2.11 so that full CDR3 sequences could be recovered. MiGEC v1.2.1b assigned V, D and J germline segments to the rearranged TCRbeta sequences. Clonotype statistics and Shannon-Wiener diversity indices were calculated with VDJtools v1.0.0. Except for diversity analysis, only the 250 most abundant clonotypes of each sample were used in subsequent analyses to reduce sampling bias. TCRdb took the public reads, trimmed them with fastp at Q25, ran MiXCR for clone calling and kept in-frame beta chains. For every CDR3 protein sequence, its rows merge into one entry that carries the most common genes and DNA. TCRdb, rather than the study authors, made the V and J calls. This sample comprises 330,000 or so distinct CDR3 sequences, about two thirds of them detected only once. Together, the top ten hold about 6.3% of the sample.

Trimming removed 7 bases from V and 6 bases from J; the gene matches leave 5 bases unexplained. According to the germline V gene, CDR1 reads MNHEY and CDR2 reads SVGEGT. The CDR3 starts with the cysteine, ends with the phenylalanine, and has 14 residues. The read is trimmed to its CDR3 DNA, 42 bases read in frame from base 1. The TCR originated in a man aged 40-50 years with primary liver carcinoma and hepatitis B virus infection. The rearrangement joined TRBV6-2 or TRBV6-3 to TRBJ2-1; a stretch of 11 junction bases matches TRBD2. The specimen was peripheral blood. The CDR3 sequence is CASTSTSGVNEQFF. The DNA reads TGTGCCAGCACCTCGACTAGCGGGGTCAATGAGCAGTTCTTC.